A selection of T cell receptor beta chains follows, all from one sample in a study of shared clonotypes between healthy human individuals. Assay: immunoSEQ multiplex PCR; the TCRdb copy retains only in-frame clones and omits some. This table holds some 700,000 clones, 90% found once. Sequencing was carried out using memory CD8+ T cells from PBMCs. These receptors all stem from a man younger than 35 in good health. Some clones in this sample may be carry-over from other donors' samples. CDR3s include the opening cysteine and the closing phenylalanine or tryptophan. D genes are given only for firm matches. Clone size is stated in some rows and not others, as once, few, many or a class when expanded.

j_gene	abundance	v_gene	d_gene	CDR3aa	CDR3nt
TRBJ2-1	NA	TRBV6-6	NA	CASSPGGEQFF	TGTGCCAGCAGCCCTGGGGGGGAGCAGTTCTTC
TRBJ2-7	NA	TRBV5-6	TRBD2	CASSLVAGEQNYEQYF	TGTGCCAGCAGCTTGGTGGCGGGGGAACAAAACTACGAGCAGTACTTC
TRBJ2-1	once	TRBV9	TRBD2	CASSVVSSGMRNEQFF	TGTGCCAGCAGCGTAGTATCTAGCGGGATGAGGAATGAGCAGTTCTTC
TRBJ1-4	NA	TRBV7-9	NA	CASSFSYGMGEKLFF	TGTGCCAGCAGCTTTAGTTACGGTATGGGGGAAAAACTGTTTTTT
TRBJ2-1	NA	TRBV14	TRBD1	CASSQDNPRQGSSYNEQFF	TGTGCCAGCAGCCAAGATAACCCACGACAGGGGAGCTCCTACAATGAGCAGTTCTTC
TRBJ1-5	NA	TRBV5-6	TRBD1	CASSFAGTGNQPQHF	TGTGCCAGCAGTTTTGCCGGGACAGGCAATCAGCCCCAGCATTTT
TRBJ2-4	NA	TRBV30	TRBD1	CAWSVGTGRNIQYF	TGTGCCTGGAGTGTAGGGACAGGGAGAAACATTCAGTACTTC
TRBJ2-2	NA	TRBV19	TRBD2	CASSIFDAGAPGELFF	TGTGCCAGTAGTATATTCGACGCGGGAGCCCCCGGGGAGCTGTTTTTT
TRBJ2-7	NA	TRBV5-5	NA	CASSHTSAFEQYF	TGTGCCAGCAGCCACACGTCCGCTTTCGAGCAGTACTTC
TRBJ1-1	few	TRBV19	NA	CASSPTVNTEAFF	TGTGCCAGTAGTCCAACAGTGAACACTGAAGCTTTCTTT
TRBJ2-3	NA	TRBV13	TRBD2	CASSLRLAGVNTQYF	TGTGCCAGCAGCTTACGGCTAGCGGGAGTGAATACGCAGTATTTT
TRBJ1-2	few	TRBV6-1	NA	CASSEDGGARDGYTF	TGTGCCAGCAGTGAAGATGGGGGGGCGCGGGATGGCTACACCTTC
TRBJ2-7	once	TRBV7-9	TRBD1	CASSLVWPGQDEQYF	TGTGCCAGCAGCTTAGTGTGGCCGGGACAGGACGAGCAGTACTTC
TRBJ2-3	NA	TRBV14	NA	CASSQDSLWGDTQYF	TGTGCCAGCAGCCAAGATAGTCTCTGGGGCGATACGCAGTATTTT
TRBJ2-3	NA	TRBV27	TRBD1	CASSTGTGDMITQYF	TGTGCCAGCAGTACCGGGACAGGGGATATGATTACGCAGTATTTT
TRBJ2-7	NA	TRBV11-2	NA	CASSAAPSYEQYF	TGTGCCAGCAGTGCCGCACCCTCCTACGAGCAGTACTTC
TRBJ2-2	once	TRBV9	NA	CASSVEGWEAGELFF	TGTGCCAGCAGCGTAGAAGGGTGGGAAGCCGGGGAGCTGTTTTTT
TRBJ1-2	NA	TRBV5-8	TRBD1	CASSSVQGQAVYGYTF	TGTGCCAGCAGCAGTGTTCAAGGACAGGCCGTCTATGGCTACACCTTC
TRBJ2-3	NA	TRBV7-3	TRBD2	CASSGGTSGTDTQYF	TGTGCCAGCAGCGGGGGGACTAGCGGGACAGATACGCAGTATTTT
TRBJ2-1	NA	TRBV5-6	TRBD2	CASTLSSGRSYNEQFF	TGTGCCAGCACCTTATCTAGCGGGAGGAGTTACAATGAGCAGTTCTTC
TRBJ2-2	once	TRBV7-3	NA	CASSHGRELFF	TGTGCCAGCAGCCACGGCCGGGAGCTGTTTTTT
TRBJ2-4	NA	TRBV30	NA	CAWSNRILGIAKNIQYF	TGTGCCTGGAGTAACCGAATCTTGGGGATAGCCAAAAACATTCAGTACTTC
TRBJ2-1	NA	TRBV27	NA	CASSSSLQYEQFF	TGTGCCAGCAGTTCATCGCTACAGTATGAGCAGTTCTTC
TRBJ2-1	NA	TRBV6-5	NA	CASSPGRGANNEQFF	TGTGCCAGCAGTCCAGGGAGGGGGGCCAACAATGAGCAGTTCTTC
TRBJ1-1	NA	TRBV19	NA	CASRTVRNTEAFF	TGTGCCAGTAGAACGGTGAGGAACACTGAAGCTTTCTTT
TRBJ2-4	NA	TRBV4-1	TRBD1	CASSQGRAAGGKNIQYF	TGCGCCAGCAGCCAAGGAAGGGCCGCAGGGGGCAAAAACATTCAGTACTTC
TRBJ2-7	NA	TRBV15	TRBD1	CATSINRDRNYEQYF	TGTGCCACCAGCATAAACCGGGACAGAAACTACGAGCAGTACTTC
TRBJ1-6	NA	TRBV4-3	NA	CASSKDGRGVLVSPLHF	TGCGCCAGCAGCAAAGATGGGAGGGGGGTCTTGGTTTCACCCCTCCACTTT
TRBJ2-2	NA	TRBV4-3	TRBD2	CASSQDQRGLAGTGELFF	TGCGCCAGCAGCCAAGATCAAAGGGGACTAGCGGGCACCGGGGAGCTGTTTTTT
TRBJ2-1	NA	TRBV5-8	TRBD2	CASSLANPSGSGFYEQFF	TGTGCCAGCAGCTTGGCCAACCCGAGCGGGAGCGGTTTCTATGAGCAGTTCTTC
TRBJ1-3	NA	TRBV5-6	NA	CASSTRPSSGNTIYF	TGTGCCAGCAGCACTCGACCGTCCTCTGGAAACACCATATATTTT
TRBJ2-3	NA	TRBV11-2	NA	CASSSREGTDTQYF	TGTGCCAGCAGCTCCCGAGAGGGAACAGATACGCAGTATTTT
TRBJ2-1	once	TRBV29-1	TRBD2	CSAATTSGSYNEQFF	TGCAGCGCCGCCACCACTAGCGGGTCCTACAATGAGCAGTTCTTC
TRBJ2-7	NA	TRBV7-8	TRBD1	CASNLPGQGVGEQYF	TGTGCCAGCAACCTACCGGGACAGGGGGTTGGCGAGCAGTACTTC
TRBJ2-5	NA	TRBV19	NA	CASSIDPSGEETQYF	TGTGCCAGTAGTATAGATCCCAGCGGAGAAGAGACCCAGTACTTC
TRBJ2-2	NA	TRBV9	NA	CASSVGRLNTGELFF	TGTGCCAGCAGCGTCGGACGGCTGAACACCGGGGAGCTGTTTTTT
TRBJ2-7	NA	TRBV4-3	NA	CASSPWGSSYEQYF	TGCGCCAGCAGCCCCTGGGGCAGCTCCTACGAGCAGTACTTC
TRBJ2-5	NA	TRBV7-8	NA	CASSGPRYQETQYF	TGTGCCAGCAGTGGCCCCAGGTACCAAGAGACCCAGTACTTC
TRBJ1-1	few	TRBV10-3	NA	CAISEPRGGDTEAFF	TGTGCCATCAGTGAGCCGAGAGGAGGGGACACTGAAGCTTTCTTT
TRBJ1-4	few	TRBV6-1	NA	CASKRVEKLFF	TGTGCCAGCAAACGGGTCGAAAAACTGTTTTTT
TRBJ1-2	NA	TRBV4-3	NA	CASSQDGGGFLGYTF	TGCGCCAGCAGCCAAGACGGCGGTGGGTTTTTGGGCTACACCTTC
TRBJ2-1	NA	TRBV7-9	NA	CASSPPSSSYNEQFF	TGTGCCAGCAGCCCCCCTTCGAGCTCCTACAATGAGCAGTTCTTC
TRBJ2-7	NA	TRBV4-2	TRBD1	CASSLGQGKAEQYF	TGTGCCAGCAGCCTTGGACAGGGGAAAGCTGAGCAGTACTTC
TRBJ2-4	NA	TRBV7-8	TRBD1	CASSLVRGTLNIQYF	TGTGCCAGCAGCTTAGTCAGGGGGACCTTAAACATTCAGTACTTC
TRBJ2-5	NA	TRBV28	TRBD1	CASSPLTGGQETQYF	TGTGCCAGCAGCCCCTTGACAGGGGGCCAAGAGACCCAGTACTTC
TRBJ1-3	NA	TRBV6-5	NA	CASSYYRGGNTIYF	TGTGCCAGCAGTTACTACAGAGGTGGAAACACCATATATTTT
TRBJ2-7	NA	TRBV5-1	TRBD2	CASSTPLAGNGEQYF	TGCGCCAGCAGCACCCCCCTAGCGGGAAATGGCGAGCAGTACTTC
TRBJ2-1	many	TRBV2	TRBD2	CASRGSGEFGAYNEQFF	TGTGCCAGCAGGGGTAGCGGGGAGTTTGGGGCTTACAATGAGCAGTTCTTC
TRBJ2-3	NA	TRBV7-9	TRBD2	CASSHLAVSTDTQYF	TGTGCCAGCAGTCACCTAGCGGTTAGCACAGATACGCAGTATTTT
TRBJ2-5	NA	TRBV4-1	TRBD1	CASSPGQGQETQYF	TGCGCCAGCAGCCCGGGACAGGGACAAGAGACCCAGTACTTC
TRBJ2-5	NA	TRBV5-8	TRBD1	CASSWGTGDEYQETQYF	TGTGCCAGCAGCTGGGGGACAGGGGATGAGTACCAAGAGACCCAGTACTTC
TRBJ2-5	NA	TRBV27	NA	CASRRGVEETQYF	TGTGCCAGCAGGCGAGGCGTCGAGGAGACCCAGTACTTC
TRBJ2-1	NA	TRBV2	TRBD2	CASTSGGGYNEQFF	TGTGCCAGCACTTCGGGAGGTGGCTACAATGAGCAGTTCTTC
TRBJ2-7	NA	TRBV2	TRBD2	CASSEAGLAEGYEQYF	TGTGCCAGCAGTGAAGCCGGACTAGCGGAAGGATACGAGCAGTACTTC
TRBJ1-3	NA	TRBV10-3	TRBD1	CAISDWEGTGGVYGNTIYF	TGTGCCATCAGTGATTGGGAAGGGACAGGGGGCGTTTATGGAAACACCATATATTTT
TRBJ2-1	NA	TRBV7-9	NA	CASSPDTSGGEQFF	TGTGCCAGCAGCCCCGACACCTCAGGCGGAGAGCAGTTCTTC
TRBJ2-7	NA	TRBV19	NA	CASSLETTYEQYF	TGTGCCAGTAGTCTGGAGACTACCTACGAGCAGTACTTC
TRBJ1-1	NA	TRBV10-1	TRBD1	CASSEGTGIFPEAFF	TGCGCCAGCAGTGAGGGGACAGGGATCTTTCCTGAAGCTTTCTTT